One sample yielded the 27 T cell receptor beta chains listed below, sequenced in a study of glioma-infiltrating T cells. Using RNA template, CDR3s of TCR alpha and beta were amplified with iRepertoire arm-PCR. TCRdb passed the multiplex PCR reads through MiXCR, listing each CDR3 protein once. This sample carries 100,000 to 150,000 distinct CDR3 sequences, 24% of them seen once, and the ten largest clones take about a quarter. Sequencing was carried out using glioma tissue, nonneoplastic brain tissue, or PBMCs (not recorded which). The receptors derive from a human donor with low-grade glioma or glioblastoma, undergoing nonglioma brain surgery, or in good health (not recorded which).

This chain links TRBV12-3 or TRBV12-4 with TRBJ1-5; D gene unclear. The CDR3 runs to 10 residues. V was pared by 8 bases and J by 7 bases, with 6 bases between. The CDR3 coding sequence is TGTGCCAGCGGAGGGCAGCCCCAGCATTTT. Its protein is CASGGQPQHF.

At least ten counts were recorded for this clonotype. V gene TRBV6-1 combines with J gene TRBJ2-2, with D uncertain. The CDR3 is 14 amino acids. The V gene's germline CDR1 is MNHNS and CDR2 SASEGT. V lost 5 bases to trimming and J lost 3 bases, with 10 bases between them. The CDR3 DNA follows: TGTGCCAGCAGTCGGCTTGGGGACACCGGGGAGCTGTTTTTT. Its protein is CASSRLGDTGELFF.

The chain joins TRBV12-3 or TRBV12-4 to TRBJ1-6, with unresolved D. Deletions cut 5 bases from V and 3 bases from J, with 14 bases between. The CDR3 runs to 16 residues. CDR3 coding DNA: TGTGCCAGCAGTCGGACCACGGGGTTCTATAATTCACCCCTCCACTTT. This sequence encodes CASSRTTGFYNSPLHF.

This clonotype turned up a few times. V and J are TRBV7-9 and TRBJ1-4; 7 positions agree with TRBD1. In germline, CDR1 is SEHNR, CDR2 FQNEAQ (reference sequence). This CDR3 comprises 16 residues. With 6 bases clipped from V and 4 bases from J, the junction kept 11 bases outside the gene matches. The CDR3 DNA reads as TGTGCCAGCAGTCCAGGGACAGCTCTTTATAATGAAAAACTGTTTTTT. Encoded protein: CASSPGTALYNEKLFF.

This clonotype appeared a few times. V is TRBV14 and J is TRBJ2-5; 9 bases match TRBD1. Germline V gives CDR1 SGHDN, CDR2 FVKESK. The length of the CDR3 is 17 residues. V shed 0 bases and J 3 bases; nucleotides not matched to a gene: 8. The CDR3, as DNA: TGTGCCAGCAGCCAAGATCCCGGACAGGGGTTGGAAGAGACCCAGTACTTC. Protein product: CASSQDPGQGLEETQYF.

This rearrangement joins TRBV11-3 to TRBJ1-2; 8 bases fit TRBD1. CDR3 length: 15 amino acids. Germline CDR1 is SGHNT and CDR2 is YENEEA. The trim removed 4 bases at V and 2 bases at J, leaving 6 bases unmatched. The CDR3 DNA sequence: TGTGCCAGCAGCTCTCCAAGGACAGGGAACTATGGCTACACCTTC. Translation: CASSSPRTGNYGYTF. Complete variable domain (other parts from reference TRBV11-3 and TRBJ1-2): EAGVVQSPRYKIIEKKQPVAFWCNPISGHNTLYWYLQNLGQGPELLIRYENEEAVDDSQLPKDRFSAERLKGVDSTLKIQPAELGDSAVYLCASSSPRTGNYGYTFGSGTRLTVV.

A word on this clonotype: This may be a read error: a much more frequent sequence differs by one nucleotide. This rearrangement joins TRBV20-1 to TRBJ1-5, with 7 positions matching TRBD1. After removal of 1 base from V and 5 bases from J, the junction contained 8 bases not matched to a gene. Germline CDR1 reads DFQATT; CDR2 reads SNEGSKA (reference sequence). This CDR3 is built from 15 residues. The CDR3 DNA is TGCAGTGCTAGAGCCGGACAGGTCAGCGATCAGCCCCAGCATTTT. The encoded protein is CSARAGQVSDQPQHF.

This sequence joins TRBV19 and TRBJ1-1; D remains unclear. Trimming took off 8 bases at V and 1 base at J, with 8 bases between the two ends. The CDR3 loop spans 12 amino acids. Germline V gives CDR1 LNHDA, CDR2 SQIVND (reference sequence). The CDR3 sequence: CASRRGNTEAFF. The CDR3 nucleotides are TGTGCCAGTCGTAGAGGGAACACTGAAGCTTTCTTT.

The genes are TRBV18 and TRBJ1-4; D gene uncertain. Trimming shortened V by 9 bases and J by 5 bases, and 13 bases separated the two germline ends. From germline, CDR1 is KGHSH and CDR2 LQKENI. The CDR3 is 13 amino acids. The CDR3 sequence is CASRGQQNEKLFF. For the CDR3, the DNA is TGTGCCAGTCGAGGTCAGCAGAATGAAAAACTGTTTTTT.

This clonotype was picked up a small number of times. The rearrangement joins TRBV20-1 to TRBJ2-3, with 8 bases aligning to TRBD2. Germline CDR1 reads DFQATT; CDR2 reads SNEGSKA (reference sequence). The CDR3 is 16 amino acids. V gave up 2 bases and J gave up 4 bases; unmatched junction bases: 11. The CDR3 DNA is TGCAGTGCTAGACCCCTTCCCCGGGGGGGGGCAGATACGCAGTATTTT. Translating gives CSARPLPRGGADTQYF.

This clonotype has just a few counts. The V and J genes are TRBV3-1 and TRBJ1-3; D uncertain. Trimming stripped 1 base from V and 0 bases from J, with 13 bases between. This CDR3 is built from 17 residues. The V gene's germline CDR1 is LGHDT and CDR2 YNNKEL (reference sequence). The CDR3 DNA reads TGTGCCAGCAGCCAAGTCCTTCAGCCACGCTCTGGAAACACCATATATTTT. This translates into CASSQVLQPRSGNTIYF.

In this sample, this clonotype turned up many times. The chain combines TRBV6-1 with TRBJ2-7; no clear D. V lost 3 bases and J lost 2, with 8 bases in between. Germline V gives CDR1 MNHNS, CDR2 SASEGT. The length of the CDR3 is 13 residues. This CDR3 reads CASSDLSPYEQYV. CDR3 bases: TGTGCCAGCAGTGACCTAAGCCCCTACGAGCAGTACGTC.

Ten or more counts support this clonotype. The chain couples TRBV6-1 to TRBJ1-5, with D possibly matching TRBD1 (6 bases). The CDR3 has 15 amino acids. V lost 8 bases to trimming and J lost 1 base, with 15 bases between them. Germline assignment: CDR1 MNHNS and CDR2 SASEGT. The CDR3 loop reads CASRLQTGSNQPQHF. The CDR3, as DNA: TGTGCCAGCCGCCTCCAGACAGGAAGCAATCAGCCCCAGCATTTT.

This clonotype appeared many times. The CDR3 region has the DNA TGTGCCACCGAGGACTCCGGGACAGGGGTAACTGAAGCTTTCTTT. Translating gives CATEDSGTGVTEAFF. V is TRBV24-1 and J is TRBJ1-1; 10 bases are shared with TRBD1. The CDR3 loop spans 15 amino acids. Trimming removed 9 bases from V and 5 bases from J; junction bases left unmatched: 11. Germline CDR1 and CDR2: KGHDR and SFDVKD.

Concerning this clonotype: This likely comes from a read error, as the CDR3 has no conserved phenylalanine or tryptophan at its end. The CDR3 reads CAVRLSSNQPQHL. The CDR3 region has the DNA TGCGCGGTCCGATTATCTAGCAATCAGCCCCAGCATCTT. This chain links TRBV29-1 with TRBJ1-5; D remains unclear. The CDR3 loop spans 13 amino acids. CDR1 and CDR2 from the germline V gene are SQVTM and ANQGSEA.

As regards this clonotype: This sequence may be a read error, since a much larger clone differs from it by one base. The CDR3 does not close with the conserved phenylalanine or tryptophan, likely indicating a read error. The genes are TRBV7-2 and TRBJ2-1; tentative D call: TRBD2 (6 bases). The V end lost 4 bases, the J end lost 4 bases, and 11 bases lay between the germline ends. This CDR3 comprises 14 residues. The germline V gene has CDR1 SGHTA and CDR2 FQGNSA. CDR3 DNA sequence: TGTGCCAGCAGCTCGTCGGGGGTTTACAATGAGCAGTTCCTC. As protein: CASSSSGVYNEQFL.

The chain couples TRBV20-1 to TRBJ1-2; D uncertain. This CDR3 contains 14 residues. Trimming took 0 bases from V and 7 from J, leaving 15 bases between them. CDR1 DFQATT and CDR2 SNEGSKA come from the germline V gene (reference sequence). DNA of the CDR3: TGCAGTGCTAGAGATGGGTCGGGATTGAGTGGCTACACCTTC. Protein sequence: CSARDGSGLSGYTF.

The chain combines TRBV6-1 with TRBJ2-1; D remains unclear. This CDR3 comprises 16 residues. Germline CDR1 is MNHNS and CDR2 is SASEGT. Between the trimmed V and J ends, which lost 3 bases and 12 bases, there was a span of 24 bases. The CDR3 here is CASSDQSRVYGKAQFF. The CDR3 DNA reads as TGTGCCAGCAGTGACCAGAGTCGGGTATATGGGAAGGCGCAGTTCTTC.

This clonotype came up a few times. The V gene is TRBV6-2 or TRBV6-3, the J gene TRBJ1-2; D not resolved. Per germline, CDR1 MNHEY and CDR2 SVGEGT. CDR3 size: 15 residues. Trimming removed 0 bases at V and 7 bases at J, with 15 bases between. The CDR3 region has the DNA TGTGCCAGCAGTTACTCCGCCGGGGTCGGCGGTGGCTACACCTTC. It codes for CASSYSAGVGGGYTF.

In the case of this clonotype: Germline and junction disagree at one end, which may indicate a read error. The CDR3 DNA follows: TGTGCCAGCGGTTACTCGGGAAAACTGTTTTTT. Its translation: CASGYSGKLFF. V and J are TRBV6-5 and TRBJ1-4; D call uncertain. CDR1 and CDR2 (germline): MNHEY, SVGAGI. The CDR3 consists of 11 residues.

This clonotype was seen only a few times. The rearrangement joins TRBV6-6 to TRBJ2-1; 8 bases agree with TRBD2. The CDR3 length is 15 residues. The J segment lost 5 bases and the V segment lost 2 bases, leaving 5 bases of the junction unmatched. Per the germline V gene, CDR1 is MNHNY and CDR2 is SVGAGI (reference sequence). CDR3 amino acids: CASSYGGTSDNEQFF. The CDR3 region has the DNA TGTGCCAGCAGTTACGGTGGGACTAGTGACAATGAGCAGTTCTTC.

This clonotype was counted at least ten times. The chain has TRBV6-1 and TRBJ1-5; 7 nucleotides align to TRBD1. The germline V gene has CDR1 MNHNS and CDR2 SASEGT. Trimming cost V 5 bases and J 1 base; bases outside gene matches: 5. The CDR3 loop spans 15 amino acids. CDR3: CASSKDRKSNQPQHF. The CDR3 bases are TGTGCCAGCAGTAAGGACAGGAAGAGCAATCAGCCCCAGCATTTT.

The chain uses TRBV5-1 and TRBJ1-1; D gene ambiguous. Looked up from germline, CDR1 is SGHRS and CDR2 is YFSETQ. V gave up 9 bases and J gave up 2 bases, with 17 bases separating them. This CDR3 has 14 residues. CDR3 amino acids: CATSLNPVNTEAFF. In DNA form, the CDR3 reads TGCGCCACCTCACTCAACCCTGTTAACACTGAAGCTTTCTTT.

This clonotype was detected a few times. The chain employs TRBV28 and TRBJ2-7, with D tentatively TRBD2 (5 bases). The CDR3 consists of 14 residues. V was trimmed by 5 bases and J by 5 bases, leaving 16 bases between them. The V gene's germline CDR1 is MDHEN and CDR2 SYDVKM. As DNA, the CDR3 is TGTGCCAGCAGTCAACCCACGGGATCTCACGAGCAGTACGTC. It yields the protein CASSQPTGSHEQYV.

V is TRBV5-8 and J is TRBJ2-7; D gene unclear. The V end lost 3 bases, the J end lost 3 bases, and 13 bases lay between the germline ends. CDR1 is SGHTS, CDR2 YDEGEE, per germline. The CDR3 is 14 amino acids. The CDR3 loop reads CASSSTGRSYEQYV. The CDR3 coding sequence is TGTGCCAGCAGCTCGACCGGACGGAGCTACGAGCAGTACGTC.

As to this clonotype: A read error may explain this, as a much larger clone is one base away. V usage is TRBV6-2 or TRBV6-3 and J usage is TRBJ2-5; unclear D gene. Germline CDR1 reads MNHEY; CDR2 reads SVGEGT. The CDR3 is 13 amino acids. The CDR3 nucleotides are TGTGCCATTCACGTCACCCTTCAAGAGACCCAGCACTTC. This gives the protein CAIHVTLQETQHF.

The chain carries TRBV2 and TRBJ1-1; D call uncertain. This CDR3 spans 12 amino acids. Germline V lookup: CDR1 SNHLY, CDR2 FYNNEI. V lost 8 bases and J 1 base, leaving 8 bases between the germline ends. CDR3 sequence reads: CASGVGNTEAFF. The CDR3 DNA follows: TGTGCCAGCGGGGTGGGGAACACTGAAGCTTTCTTT.